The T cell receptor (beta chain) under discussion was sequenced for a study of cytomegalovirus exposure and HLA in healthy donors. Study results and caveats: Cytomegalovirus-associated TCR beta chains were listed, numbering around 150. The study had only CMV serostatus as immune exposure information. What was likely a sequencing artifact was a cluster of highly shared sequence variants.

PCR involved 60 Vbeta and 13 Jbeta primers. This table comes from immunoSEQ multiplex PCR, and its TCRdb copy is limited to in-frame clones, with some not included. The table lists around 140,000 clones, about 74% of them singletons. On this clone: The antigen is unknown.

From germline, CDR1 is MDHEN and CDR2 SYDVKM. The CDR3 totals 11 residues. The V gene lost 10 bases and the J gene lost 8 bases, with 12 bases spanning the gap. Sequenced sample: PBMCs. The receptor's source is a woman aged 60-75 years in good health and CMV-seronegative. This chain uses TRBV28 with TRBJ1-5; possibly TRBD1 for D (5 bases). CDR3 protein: CATKTREPQHF. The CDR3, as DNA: TGTGCCACCAAGACCAGGGAGCCCCAGCATTTT.